This T cell receptor beta chain appears in the sequencing data of a study of OX40 agonist ivuxolimab in advanced cancers. The wider study: An agonistic anti-OX40 (CD134) antibody, ivuxolimab, was used to treat the patients. Among those treated, three patients had partial responses, one with hepatocellular carcinoma and two with cutaneous melanoma. Mean age approximately 61 years, range about 23 to 80; approximately 83% male. Notes on the study in general: In a subset of nonresponders, normalized T-cell clonal expansion was also low.

Of note for this clone: Its antigen remains unidentified.

Profiled with immunoSEQ multiplex PCR; TCRdb holds only in-frame clones, not every one. This sample has around 35,000 clones; 78% occur once, and the top ten carry about 13%. The sequenced sample was CD4+ or CD8+ T cells sorted from blood, obtained in a trial of the OX40 agonist ivuxolimab. The receptor comes from an adult with an advanced solid tumor such as melanoma, head and neck, liver or kidney cancer.

For the CDR3, the DNA is TGCGCCAGCAGCCTCCCTGGACTAGCGGGAGGCTGGTCCTACGAGCAGTACTTC. Translation: CASSLPGLAGGWSYEQYF. The chain joins TRBV5-1 to TRBJ2-7, with 14 nucleotides matching TRBD2. This CDR3 is 18 amino acids long. Germline V CDR1 and CDR2: SGHRS, YFSETQ. V was clipped by 4 bases and J by 1 base; unmatched bases: 10.